This T cell receptor (beta chain) was found in a study of blood T cells in healthy people across ages. About the study: Template-switching capture recovered about one barcoded beta molecule per two T cells. Study-wide findings and caveats: More naive CD4+ cells and higher diversity marked long-lived donors relative to aged donors. The donors' CMV status was not determined, possibly confounding changes in expanded clonotypes.

Worth noting for this clonotype: Its antigen remains unidentified. Germline is not matched at one junction end, which may reflect a read error.

A second PCR, run for about 7 to 11 cycles, used a sample-barcoded 5' primer plus a J-beta primer mix. Each cDNA molecule carried a tag from a template-switch adaptor that contained 12 random nucleotides. TCRdb used MiXCR to reprocess the 5' RACE reads, holding one entry per CDR3 protein. The sample consists of about 970,000 distinct CDR3 sequences, just over 50% of them appearing once. The CDR3 spans 13 residues. Per germline, CDR1 ENHRY and CDR2 SYGVKD. The V call is TRBV10-3, the J call TRBJ1-1; TRBD1 might be the D (5 bases). The sequenced material came from blood. The receptor was derived from an older woman in good health. CDR3: CTISAGSDTEAFF. The CDR3 region has the DNA TGTACCATCAGTGCAGGGTCGGACACTGAAGCTTTCTTT.